The clone carrying this TCR beta chain is a singleton in its sample. The sample belongs to a study of blood T cell repertoires in COVID-19. The overall study: Specimens from acute and convalescent COVID-19 originated in the United States, Italy and Spain. PBMCs, B-cell-depleted T cells, or T cells were the source of the cDNA or gDNA that made up the material.

Original handling: The authors estimated nucleated cell counts from reference gene primer amplification. Repertoires were generated with immunoSEQ multiplex PCR, while TCRdb's copy carries only in-frame clones and drops some. V and J calls and clone size are copied from that table; D and trimming were computed from the DNA. Of over 200,000 clones in the sample, around nine tenths were seen once. The junction had 1 base not matched to a gene; V was cut back by 0 bases and J by 6 bases. Germline V lookup: CDR1 LGHDT, CDR2 YNNKEL (reference sequence). The CDR3 is made up of 14 amino acids. Seattle participants joined during active infection and were tracked over time.

This chain links TRBV3-1 (or the pseudogene TRBV3-2) with TRBJ2-2; 7 nucleotides align to TRBD2. Sequencing input: peripheral blood. The clonotype originates from a man aged 60-69 years with COVID-19, enrolled during active disease. Written as DNA, the CDR3 is TGTGCCAGCAGCCAAGATGCGGGAGCCGGGGAGCTGTTTTTT. Amino acid sequence: CASSQDAGAGELFF.